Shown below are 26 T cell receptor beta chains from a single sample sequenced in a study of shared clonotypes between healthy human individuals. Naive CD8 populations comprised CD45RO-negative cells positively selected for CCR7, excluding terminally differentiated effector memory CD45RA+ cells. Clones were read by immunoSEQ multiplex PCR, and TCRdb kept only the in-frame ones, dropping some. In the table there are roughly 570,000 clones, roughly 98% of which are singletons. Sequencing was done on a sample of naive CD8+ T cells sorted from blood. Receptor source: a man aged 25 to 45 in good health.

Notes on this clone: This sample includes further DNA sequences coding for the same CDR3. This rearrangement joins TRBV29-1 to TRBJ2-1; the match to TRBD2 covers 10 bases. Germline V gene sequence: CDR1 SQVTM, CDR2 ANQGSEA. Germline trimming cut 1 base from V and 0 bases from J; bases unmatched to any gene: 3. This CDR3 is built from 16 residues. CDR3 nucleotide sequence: TGCAGCGTTGAAGGGACTAGCGGTAGCTCCTACAATGAGCAGTTCTTC. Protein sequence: CSVEGTSGSSYNEQFF.

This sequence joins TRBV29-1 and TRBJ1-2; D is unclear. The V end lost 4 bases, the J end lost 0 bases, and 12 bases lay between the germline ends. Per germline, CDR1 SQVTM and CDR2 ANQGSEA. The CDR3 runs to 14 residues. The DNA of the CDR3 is TGCAGCGTTGTTGGGATTCAAGCTAACTATGGCTACACCTTC. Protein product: CSVVGIQANYGYTF. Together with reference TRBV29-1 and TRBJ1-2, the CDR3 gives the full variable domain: SAVISQKPSRDICQRGTSLTIQCQVDSQVTMMFWYRQQPGQSLTLIATANQGSEATYESGFVIDKFPISRPNLTFSTLTVSNMSPEDSSIYLCSVVGIQANYGYTFGSGTRLTVV.

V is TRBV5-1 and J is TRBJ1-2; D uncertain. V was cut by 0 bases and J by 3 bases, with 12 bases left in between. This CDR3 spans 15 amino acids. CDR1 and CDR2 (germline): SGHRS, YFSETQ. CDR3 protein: CASSLAERAYYGYTF. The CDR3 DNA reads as TGCGCCAGCAGCTTGGCCGAAAGGGCTTACTATGGCTACACCTTC.

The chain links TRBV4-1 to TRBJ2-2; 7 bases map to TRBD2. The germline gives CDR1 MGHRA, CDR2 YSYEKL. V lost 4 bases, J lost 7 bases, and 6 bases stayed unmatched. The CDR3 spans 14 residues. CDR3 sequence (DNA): TGCGCCAGCAGCCCCCGTGGGAGGGACGGGGAGCTGTTTTTT. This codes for CASSPRGRDGELFF.

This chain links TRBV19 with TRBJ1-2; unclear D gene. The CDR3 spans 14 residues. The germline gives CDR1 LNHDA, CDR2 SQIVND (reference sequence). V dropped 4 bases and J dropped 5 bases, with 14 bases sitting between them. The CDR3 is CASSTPAGSYGYTF. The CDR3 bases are TGTGCCAGTAGTACCCCCGCGGGCAGTTATGGCTACACCTTC. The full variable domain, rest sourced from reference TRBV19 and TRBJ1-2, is DGGITQSPKYLFRKEGQNVTLSCEQNLNHDAMYWYRQDPGQGLRLIYYSQIVNDFQKGDIAEGYSVSREKKESFPLTVTSAQKNPTAFYLCASSTPAGSYGYTFGSGTRLTVV.

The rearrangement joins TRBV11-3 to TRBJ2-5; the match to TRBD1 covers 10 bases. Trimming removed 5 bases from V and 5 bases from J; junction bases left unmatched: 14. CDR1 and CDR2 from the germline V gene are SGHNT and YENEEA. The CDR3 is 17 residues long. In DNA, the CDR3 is TGTGCCAGCAGCCTACGTGGAGGGACAGGGGCTGGGGAGACCCAGTACTTC. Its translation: CASSLRGGTGAGETQYF. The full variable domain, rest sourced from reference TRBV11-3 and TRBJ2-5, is EAGVVQSPRYKIIEKKQPVAFWCNPISGHNTLYWYLQNLGQGPELLIRYENEEAVDDSQLPKDRFSAERLKGVDSTLKIQPAELGDSAVYLCASSLRGGTGAGETQYFGPGTRLLVL.

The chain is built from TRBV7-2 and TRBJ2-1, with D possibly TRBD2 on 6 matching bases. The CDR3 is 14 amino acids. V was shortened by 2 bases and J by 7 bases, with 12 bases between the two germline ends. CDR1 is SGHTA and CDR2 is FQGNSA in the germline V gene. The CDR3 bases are TGTGCCAGCAGCTTAACTAGCCTGGGGAATGAGCAGTTCTTC. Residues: CASSLTSLGNEQFF.

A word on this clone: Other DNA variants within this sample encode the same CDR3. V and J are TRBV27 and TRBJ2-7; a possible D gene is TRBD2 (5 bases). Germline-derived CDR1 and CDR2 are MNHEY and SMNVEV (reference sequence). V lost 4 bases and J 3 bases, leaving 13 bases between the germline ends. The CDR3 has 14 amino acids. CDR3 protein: CASSSAGISYEQYF. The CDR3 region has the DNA TGTGCCAGCAGTTCTGCGGGTATTAGCTACGAGCAGTACTTC.

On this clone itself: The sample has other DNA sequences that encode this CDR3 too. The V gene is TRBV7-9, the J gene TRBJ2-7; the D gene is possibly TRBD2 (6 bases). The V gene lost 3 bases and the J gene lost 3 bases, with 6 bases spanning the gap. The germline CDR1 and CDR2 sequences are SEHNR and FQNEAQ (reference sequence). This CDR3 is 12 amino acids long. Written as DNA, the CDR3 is TGTGCCAGCAGCTTGCGGGGCTACGAGCAGTACTTC. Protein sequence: CASSLRGYEQYF.

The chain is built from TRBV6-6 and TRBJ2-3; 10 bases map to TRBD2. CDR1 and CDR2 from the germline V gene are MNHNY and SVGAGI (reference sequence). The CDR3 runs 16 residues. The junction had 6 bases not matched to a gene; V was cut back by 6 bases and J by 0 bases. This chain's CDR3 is CASSSTSGKSTDTQYF. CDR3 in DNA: TGTGCCAGCAGCAGTACTAGCGGGAAGAGCACAGATACGCAGTATTTT.

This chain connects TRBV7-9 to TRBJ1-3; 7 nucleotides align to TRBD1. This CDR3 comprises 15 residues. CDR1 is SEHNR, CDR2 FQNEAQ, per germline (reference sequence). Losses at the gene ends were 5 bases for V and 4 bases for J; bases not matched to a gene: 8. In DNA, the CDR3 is TGTGCCAGCAGCCTCACAGGGGCTTCCGGAAACACCATATATTTT. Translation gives CASSLTGASGNTIYF.

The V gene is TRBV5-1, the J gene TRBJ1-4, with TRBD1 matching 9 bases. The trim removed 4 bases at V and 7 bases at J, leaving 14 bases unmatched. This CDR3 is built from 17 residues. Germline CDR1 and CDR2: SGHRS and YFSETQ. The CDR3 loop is CASSITGTGSPPEKLFF. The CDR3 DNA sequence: TGCGCCAGCAGCATTACCGGGACAGGGAGTCCTCCTGAAAAACTGTTTTTT.

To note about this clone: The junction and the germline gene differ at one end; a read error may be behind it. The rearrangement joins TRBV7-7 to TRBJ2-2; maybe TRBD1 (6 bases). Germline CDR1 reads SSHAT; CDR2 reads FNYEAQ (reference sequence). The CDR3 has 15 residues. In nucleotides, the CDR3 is TGTGCTAGCAGCTTAGCGAAACAGGGTAACCGGGAGCTGTTTTTT. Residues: CASSLAKQGNRELFF.

For the CDR3, the DNA is TGTGCCAGCTCATCCGGGACTAGCGGGCGCTCCCCCTCCTACAATGAGCAGTTCTTC. Translated: CASSSGTSGRSPSYNEQFF. This chain uses TRBV18 with TRBJ2-1, with 12 bases fitting TRBD2. The ends lost 5 bases at V and 0 bases at J; junction bases unmatched: 11. This CDR3 is built from 19 residues. Germline V lookup: CDR1 KGHSH, CDR2 LQKENI. The whole variable domain, filled in from reference TRBV18 and TRBJ2-1, reads NAGVMQNPRHLVRRRGQEARLRCSPMKGHSHVYWYRQLPEEGLKFMVYLQKENIIDESGMPKERFSAEFPKEGPSILRIQQVVRGDSAAYFCASSSGTSGRSPSYNEQFFGPGTRLTVL.

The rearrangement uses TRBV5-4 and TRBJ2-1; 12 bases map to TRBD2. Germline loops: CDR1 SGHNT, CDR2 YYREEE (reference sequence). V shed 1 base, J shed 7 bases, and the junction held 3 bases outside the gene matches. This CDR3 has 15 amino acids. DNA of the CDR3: TGTGCCAGCAGCTTGCGCCTAGCGGGAGGGAATGAGCAGTTCTTC. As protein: CASSLRLAGGNEQFF.

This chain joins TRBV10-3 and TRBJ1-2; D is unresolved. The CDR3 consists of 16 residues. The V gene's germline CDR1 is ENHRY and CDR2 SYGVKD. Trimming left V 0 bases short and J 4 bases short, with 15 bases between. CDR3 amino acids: CAISESSLRDIYGYTF. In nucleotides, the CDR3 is TGTGCCATCAGTGAGTCGAGCCTTAGGGATATCTATGGCTACACCTTC.

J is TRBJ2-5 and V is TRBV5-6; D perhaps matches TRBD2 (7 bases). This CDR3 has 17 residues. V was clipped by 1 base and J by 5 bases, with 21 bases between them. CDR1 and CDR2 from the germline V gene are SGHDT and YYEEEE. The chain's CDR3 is CASSLSGSVGGRETQYF. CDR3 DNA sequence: TGTGCCAGCAGCTTGTCTGGCAGTGTCGGGGGGCGGGAGACCCAGTACTTC.

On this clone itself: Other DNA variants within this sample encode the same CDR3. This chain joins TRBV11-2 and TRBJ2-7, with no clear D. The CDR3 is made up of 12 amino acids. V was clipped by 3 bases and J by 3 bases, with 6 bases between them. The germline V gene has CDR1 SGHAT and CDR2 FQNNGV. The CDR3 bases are TGTGCCAGCAGCTTTAGTGGCTACGAGCAGTACTTC. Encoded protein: CASSFSGYEQYF.

CDR3 sequence: CASSSDRTYEQYF. The CDR3 coding sequence is TGTGCCAGCAGCTCCGACAGAACCTACGAGCAGTACTTC. The rearrangement links TRBV14 to TRBJ2-7; D may be TRBD1 (5 bases). The CDR3 contains 13 residues. Deletions cut 5 bases from V and 2 bases from J, with 10 bases between. Germline CDR1 is SGHDN and CDR2 is FVKESK.

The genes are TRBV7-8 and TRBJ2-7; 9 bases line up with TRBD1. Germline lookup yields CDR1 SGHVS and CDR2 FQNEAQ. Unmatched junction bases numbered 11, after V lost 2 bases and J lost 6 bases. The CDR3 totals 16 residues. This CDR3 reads CASSLPAGQGTLEQYF. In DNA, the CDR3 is TGTGCCAGCAGCTTACCGGCGGGACAGGGTACCCTCGAGCAGTACTTC.

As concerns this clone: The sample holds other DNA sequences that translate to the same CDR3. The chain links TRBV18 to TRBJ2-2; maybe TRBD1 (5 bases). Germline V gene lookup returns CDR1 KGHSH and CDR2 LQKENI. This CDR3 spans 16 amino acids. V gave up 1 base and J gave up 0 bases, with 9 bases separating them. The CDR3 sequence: CASSPRDSANTGELFF. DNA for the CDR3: TGTGCCAGCTCACCACGTGACAGCGCGAACACCGGGGAGCTGTTTTTT.

The CDR3 region is CASSLARDTPHEQYF. CDR3 DNA: TGTGCCAGCAGCTTAGCCCGGGACACACCCCACGAGCAGTACTTC. The J gene is TRBJ2-7, the V gene TRBV7-2, with a tentative D call TRBD1 (6 bases). Germline assignment: CDR1 SGHTA and CDR2 FQGNSA. V dropped 0 bases and J dropped 5 bases, with 14 bases sitting between them. This CDR3 is built from 15 residues.

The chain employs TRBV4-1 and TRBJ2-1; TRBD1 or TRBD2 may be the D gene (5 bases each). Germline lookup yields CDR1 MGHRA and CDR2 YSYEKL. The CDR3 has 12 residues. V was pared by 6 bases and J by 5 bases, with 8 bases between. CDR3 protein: CASSRGDNEQFF. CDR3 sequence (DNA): TGCGCCAGCAGTCGAGGGGACAATGAGCAGTTCTTC.

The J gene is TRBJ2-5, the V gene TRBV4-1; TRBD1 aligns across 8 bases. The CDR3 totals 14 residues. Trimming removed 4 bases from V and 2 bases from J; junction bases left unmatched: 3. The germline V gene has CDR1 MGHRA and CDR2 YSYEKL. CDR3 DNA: TGCGCCAGCAGCCCCAGGACAGGGCAAGAGACCCAGTACTTC. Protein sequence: CASSPRTGQETQYF.

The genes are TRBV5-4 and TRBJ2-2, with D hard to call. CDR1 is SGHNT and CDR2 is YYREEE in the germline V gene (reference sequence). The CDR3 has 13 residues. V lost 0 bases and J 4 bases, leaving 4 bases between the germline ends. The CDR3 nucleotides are TGTGCCAGCAGCTTGGCAGTCACCGGGGAGCTGTTTTTT. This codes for CASSLAVTGELFF.

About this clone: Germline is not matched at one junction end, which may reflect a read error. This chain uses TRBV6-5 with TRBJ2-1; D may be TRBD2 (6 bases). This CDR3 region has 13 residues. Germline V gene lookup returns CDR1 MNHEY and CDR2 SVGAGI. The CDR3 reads CASSWDSNNEQFF. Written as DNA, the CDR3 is TGTGCCAGCAGTTGGGACTCCAACAATGAGCAGTTCTTC.